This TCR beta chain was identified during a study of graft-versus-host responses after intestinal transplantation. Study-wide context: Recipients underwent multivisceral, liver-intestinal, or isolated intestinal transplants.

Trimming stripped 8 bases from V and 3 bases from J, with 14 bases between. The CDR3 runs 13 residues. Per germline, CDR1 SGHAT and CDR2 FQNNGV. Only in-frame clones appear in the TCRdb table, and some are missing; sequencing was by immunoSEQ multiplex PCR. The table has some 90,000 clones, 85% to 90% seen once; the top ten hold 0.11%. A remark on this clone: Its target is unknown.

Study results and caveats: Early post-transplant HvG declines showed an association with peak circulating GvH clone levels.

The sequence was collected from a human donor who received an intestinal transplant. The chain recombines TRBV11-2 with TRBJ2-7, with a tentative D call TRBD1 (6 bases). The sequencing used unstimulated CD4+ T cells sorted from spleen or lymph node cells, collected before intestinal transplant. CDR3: CASSRQENYEQYF. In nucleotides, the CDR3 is TGTGCCAGCTCCAGACAGGAAAACTACGAGCAGTACTTC.